One sample yielded the 22 T cell receptor beta chains listed below, sequenced in a study of T cell responses to AZD1222 COVID-19 vaccine (dated by TCRdb to the early 2020s). The library was built by means of the immunoSEQ multiplex PCR assay. TCRdb stores this immuneACCESS table with in-frame sequences only. Part of the clones is absent; in the studies checked, under half of the shortfall reflects unresolved V genes, and no reason is known for the rest. This sample comprises approximately 110,000 clones, about 85% of them detected only once. The ten largest clones represent approximately 5.9% of the sample. Taken with the paper, the label for time point translates to: baseline before first vaccination. The sequences come from peripheral blood, collected on day 0 of AZD1222 vaccination. These receptor sequences come from an adult in good health.

The CDR3 DNA reads as TGTGCCAGCAGCACGGGGGTGCAGGGTGTGTGGGGCTACACCTTC. Amino acid sequence: CASSTGVQGVWGYTF. V gene TRBV5-6 combines with J gene TRBJ1-2, with a tentative D call TRBD1 (5 bases). Germline lookup yields CDR1 SGHDT and CDR2 YYEEEE. With 4 bases removed from V and 8 bases from J, the gap between germline ends came to 21 bases. The CDR3 sequence is 15 residues long.

V gene TRBV7-2 combines with J gene TRBJ2-5; D is perhaps TRBD1 (6 bases). Per the germline V gene, CDR1 is SGHTA and CDR2 is FQGNSA. This CDR3 is 14 amino acids long. Trimming stripped 5 bases from V and 0 bases from J, with 10 bases between. CDR3 amino acids: CASSTGPDQETQYF. CDR3 nucleotide sequence: TGTGCCAGCAGCACAGGGCCTGACCAAGAGACCCAGTACTTC.

This chain links TRBV9 with TRBJ1-3; D is undetermined. The CDR3 has 16 residues. The ends were cut back, 4 bases at V and 0 bases at J, with 14 bases in the middle. The germline CDR1 and CDR2 sequences are SGDLS and YYNGEE. CDR3 protein: CASSPRTGSSGNTIYF. CDR3 coding DNA: TGTGCCAGCAGCCCTCGGACTGGAAGCTCTGGAAACACCATATATTTT.

The chain is built from TRBV11-3 and TRBJ2-3; D is ambiguous. The germline V and J ends were trimmed by 0 bases and 6 bases, with 10 bases remaining between them. CDR1 SGHNT and CDR2 YENEEA come from the germline V gene. The CDR3 contains 14 residues. In DNA form, the CDR3 reads TGTGCCAGCAGCTTAGAGGCCGCCGCGGATACGCAGTATTTT. It codes for CASSLEAAADTQYF.

CDR3 in amino acids: CASSEVGGSSSYEQYF. The CDR3 DNA is TGTGCCAGCAGTGAGGTGGGTGGGTCCAGCTCCTACGAGCAGTACTTC. The rearrangement uses TRBV2 and TRBJ2-7; D is unresolved. Trimming took 3 bases from V and 0 from J, leaving 15 bases between them. CDR3 length: 16 residues. CDR1 SNHLY and CDR2 FYNNEI come from the germline V gene.

The chain uses TRBV6-5 and TRBJ2-2; no definite D call. Deletions cut 7 bases from V and 9 bases from J, with 18 bases between. Per the germline V gene, CDR1 is MNHEY and CDR2 is SVGAGI. The CDR3 extends over 14 amino acids. Here the CDR3 DNA reads TGTGCCAGCACCCAGGACCAGCCGTACCGGGAGCTGTTTTTT. It translates to CASTQDQPYRELFF.

The CDR3 sequence is CASSSGFGNEQYF. The CDR3 DNA reads as TGTGCCAGTAGTAGTGGCTTTGGCAACGAGCAGTACTTC. The chain employs TRBV19 and TRBJ2-7; D is unresolved. CDR3 length equals 13 residues. Deletions cut 4 bases from V and 5 bases from J, with 12 bases between. Germline CDR1 and CDR2: LNHDA and SQIVND (reference sequence). Looking up the rest from reference TRBV19 and TRBJ2-7 gives the full variable domain: DGGITQSPKYLFRKEGQNVTLSCEQNLNHDAMYWYRQDPGQGLRLIYYSQIVNDFQKGDIAEGYSVSREKKESFPLTVTSAQKNPTAFYLCASSSGFGNEQYFGPGTRLTVT.

This chain links TRBV11-3 with TRBJ1-1; D remains unclear. The CDR3 has 14 residues. Trimming took 4 bases from V and 4 from J, leaving 13 bases between them. Germline V gene lookup returns CDR1 SGHNT and CDR2 YENEEA. The CDR3 DNA follows: TGTGCCAGCAGCTCACCTGGTGGGAGCACTGAAGCTTTCTTT. As protein: CASSSPGGSTEAFF.

The rearrangement joins TRBV24-1 to TRBJ2-5, with D possibly being TRBD1 or TRBD2 (5 bases each). Per the germline V gene, CDR1 is KGHDR and CDR2 is SFDVKD. Trimming removed 4 bases at V and 5 bases at J, with 19 bases between. This CDR3 has 16 residues. CDR3 in amino acids: CATSETGRAFRETQYF. The CDR3 nucleotides are TGTGCCACCAGTGAAACGGGACGCGCATTTAGGGAGACCCAGTACTTC.

This chain links TRBV2 with TRBJ1-5; no clear D. Germline CDR1 reads SNHLY; CDR2 reads FYNNEI. This CDR3 comprises 14 residues. V lost 4 bases to trimming and J lost 2 bases, with 9 bases between them. This CDR3 reads CASSVGYGNQPQHF. For the CDR3, the DNA is TGTGCCAGCAGTGTAGGATATGGCAATCAGCCCCAGCATTTT.

This clone was observed a handful of times. The J gene is TRBJ2-3, the V gene TRBV7-2, with D possibly TRBD1 on 5 matching bases. The CDR3 runs 13 residues. Germline V lookup: CDR1 SGHTA, CDR2 FQGNSA. Trimming left V 3 bases short and J 5 bases short, with 9 bases between. The CDR3 bases are TGTGCCAGCAGCTTGGGGCCCGGAGATACGCAGTATTTT. Protein product: CASSLGPGDTQYF.

The chain has TRBV5-1 and TRBJ1-3; weak D call: TRBD1 (5 bases). Trimming removed 0 bases from V and 1 base from J, with 20 bases in between. Germline V gene data show CDR1 as SGHRS and CDR2 as YFSETQ. The CDR3 runs to 19 residues. CDR3 coding DNA: TGCGCCAGCAGCTTGGGGTCCGGGGGGAGTACAAGGTCTGGAAACACCATATATTTT. Translated: CASSLGSGGSTRSGNTIYF.

This clone was found a few times. The V call is TRBV3-1 (or the pseudogene TRBV3-2), the J call TRBJ1-2; 7 nucleotides align to TRBD1. J lost 4 bases, V lost 0 bases, and 5 bases had no gene match. Germline V gene sequence: CDR1 LGHDT, CDR2 YNNKEL (reference sequence). The CDR3 runs to 15 residues. CDR3 amino acids: CASSQDGGQIYGYTF. As DNA, the CDR3 is TGTGCCAGCAGCCAAGATGGGGGACAGATCTATGGCTACACCTTC.

The V and J genes are TRBV7-6 and TRBJ1-6; D is perhaps TRBD1 (6 bases). This CDR3 is built from 18 residues. Germline values: CDR1 SGHVS, CDR2 FNYEAQ. Trimming took 6 bases from V and 10 from J, leaving 28 bases between them. Here the CDR3 reads CASRLGGGRLSAGSPLHF. The DNA for the CDR3 is TGTGCCAGCAGGCTCGGAGGGGGGAGACTCTCCGCCGGGTCACCCCTCCACTTT.

The V gene is TRBV7-2, the J gene TRBJ1-2; weak D call: TRBD1 (5 bases). This CDR3 has 14 residues. The V gene's germline CDR1 is SGHTA and CDR2 FQGNSA. Trimming stripped 4 bases from V and 7 bases from J, with 16 bases between. Here the CDR3 reads CASSSSYGTPGYTF. In DNA, the CDR3 is TGTGCCAGCAGCTCATCCTACGGGACGCCTGGCTACACCTTC.

V gene TRBV4-3 combines with J gene TRBJ1-1; D is undetermined. This CDR3 contains 12 residues. Germline V CDR1 and CDR2: LGHNA, YSLEER. V dropped 3 bases and J dropped 4 bases, with 6 bases sitting between them. Here the CDR3 DNA reads TGCGCCAGCAGCCATCGTGGCACTGAAGCTTTCTTT. Translating it yields CASSHRGTEAFF.

The chain links TRBV6-6 to TRBJ2-1; D not certain. The V gene's germline CDR1 is MNHNY and CDR2 SVGAGI (reference sequence). Trimming stripped 0 bases from V and 0 bases from J, with 9 bases between. The CDR3 loop spans 16 amino acids. CDR3 in amino acids: CASSYSLGLSYNEQFF. CDR3 DNA: TGTGCCAGCAGTTACTCGCTAGGTCTCTCCTACAATGAGCAGTTCTTC.

V usage is TRBV12-5 and J usage is TRBJ2-6, with 8 bases lining up with TRBD1. Looked up from germline, CDR1 is LGHNT and CDR2 is FRNRAP. The CDR3 has 16 amino acids. V was pared by 1 base and J by 9 bases, with 8 bases of the junction left unmatched. CDR3 sequence reads: CASGLAGQGNFNVLTF. The CDR3 bases are TGTGCTAGTGGTTTGGCAGGACAGGGAAATTTCAACGTCCTGACTTTC.

The CDR3 DNA sequence: TGTGCCAGCAGCTCCCTAGCGGGGCGAACCTACAATGAGCAGTTCTTC. Its protein product is CASSSLAGRTYNEQFF. The genes are TRBV7-8 and TRBJ2-1, with 9 positions matching TRBD2. The CDR3 totals 16 residues. V was pared by 4 bases and J by 2 bases, with 6 bases of the junction left unmatched. Germline CDR1 is SGHVS and CDR2 is FQNEAQ.

The rearrangement uses TRBV28 and TRBJ1-1, with 8 bases that match TRBD1. Trimming took 4 bases from V and 12 from J; bases not matched to a gene: 4. The CDR3 contains 11 residues. The germline gives CDR1 MDHEN, CDR2 SYDVKM. The CDR3 region has the DNA TGTGCCAGCAGTTCGGGACAGGTCTCTTTCTTT. This gives the protein CASSSGQVSFF.

The chain combines TRBV28 with TRBJ1-2, with TRBD1 matching 9 bases. The CDR3 totals 13 residues. Germline V lookup: CDR1 MDHEN, CDR2 SYDVKM. V dropped 3 bases and J dropped 7; count of bases not matched to a gene: 3. The CDR3 DNA sequence: TGTGCCAGCAGTTTCGGACAGGGGAGTGGCTACACCTTC. This gives the protein CASSFGQGSGYTF.

The rearrangement links TRBV7-9 to TRBJ2-1; TRBD2 agrees at 7 bases. CDR1 is SEHNR, CDR2 FQNEAQ, per germline (reference sequence). The CDR3 loop spans 17 amino acids. Trimming at V came to 1 base and at J to 7 bases, leaving 13 bases not matched to a gene. This CDR3 reads CASSLEVGGSRWNEQFF. DNA for the CDR3: TGTGCCAGCAGCTTAGAAGTGGGCGGGAGTCGCTGGAATGAGCAGTTCTTC.